This paragraph covers one T cell receptor (beta chain) sequence. This clonotype was found many times. There is no known antigen for this receptor. Base qualities are missing; no much larger clone stands one base away. This sample was taken from a study of T cells after yellow fever vaccination (dated by TCRdb to between 2019 and 2020). Study-level background: Libraries from fractions with low cell numbers were prepared with the SMART-Seq v4 Ultra Low Input RNA kit. The cohort comprised two healthy male donors, one aged 18 to 29 and one aged 30 to 40 years. Blood samples were taken at several timepoints before and after primary and secondary immunization, and bulk PBMC replicates and cell subsets were isolated. To track T-cell clones before and after primary and booster YFV17D yellow fever vaccination, bulk TCR alpha and beta repertoires were sequenced longitudinally.

The investigation overall reported the following: After the booster, most of the clones that had expanded following primary vaccination were detected again (around 95% of CD4 and around 90% of CD8), which suggests that memory was broadly maintained. A small share of clonotypes occurred in both CD4 and CD8 compartments, likely arising from convergent recombination. Because abundant contaminating clonotypes from the bulk population could be contained in FACS-sorted repertoires, computational filtering was required. Because only a couple of donors were included in the study, the extent to which the findings can be generalized is limited. The secondary T-cell response was found to be weaker but faster than the primary response, with a peak reached on day 5 rather than on day 15.

According to the study, the label for this sample's treatment or condition signals: live attenuated yellow fever vaccine strain. At each blood-draw timepoint, two biological replicates of bulk PBMCs were obtained. A standard Ficoll-Paque protocol was used to isolate PBMCs from peripheral blood. RNA was extracted with TriZol from bulk PBMCs, CD4 and CD8 fractions, and dextramer-positive and dextramer-negative fractions. Sequencing relied on an Illumina NovaSeq 6000. TCR cDNA was made using 5'RACE template switching, a step that added a universal primer site and unique molecular identifiers. cDNA synthesis was primed from both the TCR alpha and TCR beta constant segments. Two PCR steps were used to amplify libraries, with sample barcodes and sequencing adapters being added in the second step. Sequencing of libraries was performed on Illumina HiSeq 2500 (2x100 bp) or NovaSeq (2x150 bp). For the original study's pipeline: Reads were demultiplexed and collapsed into UMI consensus sequences with MIGEC, and V(D)J alignment was performed with MiXCR. Clonotypes responding to the vaccine were identified with edgeR on replicate PBMC samples, with the criteria of FDR below 0.01 and a log2 fold change above 5 up to day 15. Each bulk clonotype received a CD4 or CD8 identity based on whether the sequenced CD4 or CD8 repertoire contained that clonotype at higher abundance. TCRdb passed the public sequencing reads through fastp at Q25 and MiXCR, retaining productive beta sequences. For every CDR3 protein sequence, its rows merge into one entry that carries the most common genes and DNA. TCRdb assigned the V and J calls; the authors' analysis was not used. In all, the sample holds 250,000 to 400,000 distinct CDR3 sequences, and about 4% of those were seen once. The ten most abundant clones make up around 23% of the sample.

Via the germline V gene, CDR1 is WSHSY and CDR2 SAAADI. V is reduced by 3 bases and J by 5 bases, leaving a spacing of 13 bases between them. Its CDR3 holds 15 amino acids, cysteine through phenylalanine. The read is trimmed to its CDR3 DNA, 45 bases read in frame from base 1. The clonotype was recovered from a man younger than 30 who received the YFV17D yellow fever vaccine. In this chain, TRBV10-2 is recombined with TRBJ2-2; the D region possibly corresponds to TRBD1 (6 bases align). The material sequenced was PBMCs, taken 5 days after the yellow fever booster vaccination. The CDR3 in this case is CASSDYHRDTGELFF. Read as DNA, the sequence is TGCGCCAGCAGTGATTACCACAGGGATACCGGGGAGCTGTTTTTT.